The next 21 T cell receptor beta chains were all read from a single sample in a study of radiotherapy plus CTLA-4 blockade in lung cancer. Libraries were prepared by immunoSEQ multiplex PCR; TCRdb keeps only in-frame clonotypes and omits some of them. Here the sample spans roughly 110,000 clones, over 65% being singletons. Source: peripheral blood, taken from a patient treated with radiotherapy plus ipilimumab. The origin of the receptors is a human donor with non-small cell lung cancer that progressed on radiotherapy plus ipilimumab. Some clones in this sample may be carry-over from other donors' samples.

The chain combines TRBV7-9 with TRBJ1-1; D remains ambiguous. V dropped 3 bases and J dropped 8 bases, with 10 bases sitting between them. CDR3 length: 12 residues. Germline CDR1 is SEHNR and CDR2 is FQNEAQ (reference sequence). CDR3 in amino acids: CASSFSVREAFF. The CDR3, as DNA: TGTGCCAGCAGCTTCTCGGTCAGGGAAGCTTTCTTT.

As DNA, the CDR3 is TGCAGCGTGGACACTTACAATGAGCAGTTCTTC. It yields the protein CSVDTYNEQFF. This chain connects TRBV29-1 to TRBJ2-1, with D perhaps TRBD1 (5 bases). The CDR3 covers 11 residues. The V end lost 6 bases, the J end lost 4 bases, and 7 bases lay between the germline ends. CDR1 and CDR2 (germline): SQVTM, ANQGSEA.

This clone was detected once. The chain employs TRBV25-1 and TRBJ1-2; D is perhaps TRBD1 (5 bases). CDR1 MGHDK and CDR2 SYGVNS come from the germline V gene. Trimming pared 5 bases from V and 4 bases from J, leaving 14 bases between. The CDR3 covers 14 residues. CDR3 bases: TGTGCCAGCAGTCCCCCCGGGGACCCCTATGGCTACACCTTC. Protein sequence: CASSPPGDPYGYTF.

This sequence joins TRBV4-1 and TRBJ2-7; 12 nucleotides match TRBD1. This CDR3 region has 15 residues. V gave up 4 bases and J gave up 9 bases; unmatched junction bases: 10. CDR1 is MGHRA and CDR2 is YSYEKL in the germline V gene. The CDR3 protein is CASSPGTGGVRSQYF. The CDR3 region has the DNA TGCGCCAGCAGCCCCGGGACAGGGGGCGTGAGATCGCAGTACTTC.

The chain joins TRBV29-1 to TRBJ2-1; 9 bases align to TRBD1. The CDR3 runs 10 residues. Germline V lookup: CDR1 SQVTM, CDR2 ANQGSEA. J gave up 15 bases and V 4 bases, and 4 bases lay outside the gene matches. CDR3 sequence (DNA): TGCAGCGTTGGCCGGGACAGGGTGTTCTTC. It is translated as CSVGRDRVFF.

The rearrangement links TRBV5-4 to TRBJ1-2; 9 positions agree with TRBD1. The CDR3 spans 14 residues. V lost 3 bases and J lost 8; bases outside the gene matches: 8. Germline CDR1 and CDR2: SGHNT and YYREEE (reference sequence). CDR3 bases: TGTGCCAGCAGCTGGCGGGACAGGGCAGCCGGCTACACCTTC. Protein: CASSWRDRAAGYTF.

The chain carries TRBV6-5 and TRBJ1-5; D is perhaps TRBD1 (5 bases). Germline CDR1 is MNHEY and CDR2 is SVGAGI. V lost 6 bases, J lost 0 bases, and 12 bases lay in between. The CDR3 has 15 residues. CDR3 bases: TGTGCCAGCAGAAGACAGCACTATAGCAATCAGCCCCAGCATTTT. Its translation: CASRRQHYSNQPQHF.

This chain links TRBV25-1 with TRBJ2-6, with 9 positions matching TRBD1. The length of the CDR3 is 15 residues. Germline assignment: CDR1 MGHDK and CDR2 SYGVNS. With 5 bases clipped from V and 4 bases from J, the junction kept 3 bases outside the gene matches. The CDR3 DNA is TGTGCCAGCAGTACAGGGGGCGCGGGGGCCAACGTCCTGACTTTC. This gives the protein CASSTGGAGANVLTF.

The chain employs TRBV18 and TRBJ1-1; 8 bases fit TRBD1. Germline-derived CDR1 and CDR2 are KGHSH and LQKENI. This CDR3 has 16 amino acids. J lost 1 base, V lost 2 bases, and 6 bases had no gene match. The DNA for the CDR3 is TGTGCCAGCTCACCAAGAATCGGACAGGGGAACACTGAAGCTTTCTTT. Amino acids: CASSPRIGQGNTEAFF.

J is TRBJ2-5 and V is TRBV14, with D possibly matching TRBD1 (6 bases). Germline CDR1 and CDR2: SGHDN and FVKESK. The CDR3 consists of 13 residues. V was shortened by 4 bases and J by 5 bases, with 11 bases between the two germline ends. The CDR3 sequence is CASSLLDRETQYF. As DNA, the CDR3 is TGTGCCAGCAGCCTACTCGACAGGGAGACCCAGTACTTC.

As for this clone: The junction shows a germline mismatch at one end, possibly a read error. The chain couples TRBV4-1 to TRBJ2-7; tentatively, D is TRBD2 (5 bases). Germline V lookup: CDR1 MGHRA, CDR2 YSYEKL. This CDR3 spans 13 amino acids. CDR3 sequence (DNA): TGCGCCAGCAGCCAAGATCAGGCACGGCCGAGGGACTTC. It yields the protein CASSQDQARPRDF.

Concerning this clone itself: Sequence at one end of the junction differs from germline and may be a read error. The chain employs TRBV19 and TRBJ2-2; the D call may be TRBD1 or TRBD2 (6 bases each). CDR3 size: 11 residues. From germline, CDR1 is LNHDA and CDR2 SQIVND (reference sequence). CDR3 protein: CASSIGGGQVF. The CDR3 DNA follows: TGTGCCAGTAGTATCGGAGGGGGGCAGGTTTTT.

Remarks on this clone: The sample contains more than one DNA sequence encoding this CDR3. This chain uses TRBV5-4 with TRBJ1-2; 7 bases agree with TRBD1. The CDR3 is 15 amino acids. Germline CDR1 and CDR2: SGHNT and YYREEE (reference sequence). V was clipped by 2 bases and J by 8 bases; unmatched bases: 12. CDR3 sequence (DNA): TGTGCCAGCAGCTTAATAGGAGGGGGCTTAGGGGGCTACACCTTC. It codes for CASSLIGGGLGGYTF.

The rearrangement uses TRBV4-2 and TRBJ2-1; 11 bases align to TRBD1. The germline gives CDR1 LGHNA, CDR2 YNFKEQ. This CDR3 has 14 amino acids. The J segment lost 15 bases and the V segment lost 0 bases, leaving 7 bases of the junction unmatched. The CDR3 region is CASSQDPDRGRWFF. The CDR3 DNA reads TGTGCCAGCAGCCAAGACCCGGACAGGGGGCGTTGGTTCTTC.

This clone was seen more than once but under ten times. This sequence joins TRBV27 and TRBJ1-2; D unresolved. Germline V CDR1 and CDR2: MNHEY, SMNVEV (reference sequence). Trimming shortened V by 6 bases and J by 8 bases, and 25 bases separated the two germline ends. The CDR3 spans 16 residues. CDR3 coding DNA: TGTGCCAGCAGCGCGCGCCTACTTGGAGAAATGGGAGGCTACACCTTC. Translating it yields CASSARLLGEMGGYTF.

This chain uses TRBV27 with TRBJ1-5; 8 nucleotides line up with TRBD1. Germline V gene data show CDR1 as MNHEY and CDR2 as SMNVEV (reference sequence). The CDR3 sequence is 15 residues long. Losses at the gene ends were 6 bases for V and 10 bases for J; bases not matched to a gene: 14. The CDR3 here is CASRPTGGQWGPQHF. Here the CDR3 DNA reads TGTGCCAGCAGGCCCACAGGGGGGCAATGGGGTCCCCAGCATTTT.

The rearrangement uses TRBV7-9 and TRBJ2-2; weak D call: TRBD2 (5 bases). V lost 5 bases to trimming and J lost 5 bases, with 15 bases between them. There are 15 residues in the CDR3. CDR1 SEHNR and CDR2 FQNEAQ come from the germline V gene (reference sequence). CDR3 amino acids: CASSPGVGGTGELFF. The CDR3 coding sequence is TGTGCCAGCAGCCCCGGGGTTGGTGGGACCGGGGAGCTGTTTTTT.

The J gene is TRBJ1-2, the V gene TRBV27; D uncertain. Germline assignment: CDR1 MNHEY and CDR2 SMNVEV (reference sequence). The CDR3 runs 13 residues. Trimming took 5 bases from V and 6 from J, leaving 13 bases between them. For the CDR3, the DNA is TGTGCCAGCAGTAGACGGTGGACCGATGGCTACACCTTC. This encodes CASSRRWTDGYTF.

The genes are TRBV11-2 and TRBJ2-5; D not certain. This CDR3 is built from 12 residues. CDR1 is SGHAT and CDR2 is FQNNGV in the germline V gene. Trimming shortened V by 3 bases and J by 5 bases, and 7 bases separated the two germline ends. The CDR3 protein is CASSFARETQYF. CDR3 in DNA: TGTGCCAGCAGCTTTGCCAGGGAGACCCAGTACTTC.

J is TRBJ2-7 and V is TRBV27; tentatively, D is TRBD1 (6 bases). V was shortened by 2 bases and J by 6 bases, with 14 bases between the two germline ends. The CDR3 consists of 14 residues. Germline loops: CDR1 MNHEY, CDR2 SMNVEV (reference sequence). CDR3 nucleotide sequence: TGTGCCAGCAGTTTAGCCGGACAGCGGCTCGAGCAGTACTTC. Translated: CASSLAGQRLEQYF.

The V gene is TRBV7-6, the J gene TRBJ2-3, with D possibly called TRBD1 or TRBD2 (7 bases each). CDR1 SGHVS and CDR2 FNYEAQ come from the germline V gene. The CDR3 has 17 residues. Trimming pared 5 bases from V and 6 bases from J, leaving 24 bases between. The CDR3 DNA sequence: TGTGCCAGCAGCAGCAGACAGGGAGGGTTGCGTTCGGATACGCAGTATTTT. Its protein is CASSSRQGGLRSDTQYF.